A selection of T cell receptor beta chains follows, all from one sample in a study of regulatory dendritic cells for organ transplantation. Libraries were prepared by immunoSEQ multiplex PCR; TCRdb keeps only in-frame clonotypes and omits some of them. The data hold about 38,000 clones, with approximately 90% observed a single time. The source material was naive CD8+ T cells from blood. Source of these receptors: a human donor in good health. The CDR3 runs from the conserved cysteine through the conserved F or W. The order of the fields is clone size, J gene, D gene, V gene, CDR3 protein, CDR3 DNA. D genes are given only for firm matches. Not every row has a clone size; where given, it reads once, few, many or a size class.

NA | TRBJ1-1 | NA | TRBV9 | CASSPRPGGAEAFF | TGTGCCAGCAGCCCTCGCCCGGGTGGAGCTGAAGCTTTCTTT
NA | TRBJ1-1 | TRBD1 | TRBV25-1 | CASSEWNRGNTEAFF | TGTGCCAGCAGTGAATGGAACAGGGGGAACACTGAAGCTTTCTTT
NA | TRBJ1-4 | NA | TRBV19 | CASCPDLRGNEKLFF | TGTGCCTCTTGTCCGGACTTAAGGGGTAATGAAAAACTGTTTTTT
NA | TRBJ1-2 | NA | TRBV30 | CAWIESRGYGYTF | TGTGCCTGGATCGAATCTAGGGGCTATGGCTACACCTTC
NA | TRBJ1-2 | TRBD1 | TRBV6-5 | CASSSPARDRSHGYTF | TGTGCCAGCAGTTCCCCCGCGCGGGACAGGAGCCACGGCTACACCTTC
NA | TRBJ2-2 | NA | TRBV5-6 | CASSLGEPGELFF | TGTGCCAGCAGCTTGGGGGAACCCGGGGAGCTGTTTTTT
NA | TRBJ2-5 | NA | TRBV13 | CASSLAWGNQETQYF | TGTGCCAGCAGCTTAGCGTGGGGGAACCAAGAGACCCAGTACTTC
NA | TRBJ1-2 | NA | TRBV5-6 | CASRGQARYGYTF | TGTGCCAGCAGGGGCCAGGCCCGCTATGGCTACACCTTC
NA | TRBJ1-1 | TRBD1 | TRBV7-6 | CASSPPIQGDYMYTEAFF | TGTGCCAGCAGCCCACCCATACAGGGGGATTACATGTACACTGAAGCTTTCTTT
once | TRBJ1-2 | NA | TRBV9 | CASSVLGDYGYTF | TGTGCCAGCAGCGTTCTGGGGGACTATGGCTACACCTTC
few | TRBJ1-1 | NA | TRBV2 | CASRIGSTEAFF | TGTGCCAGCAGGATTGGCAGCACTGAAGCTTTCTTT
NA | TRBJ1-4 | NA | TRBV4-1 | CASSQWMTGEKLFF | TGCGCCAGCAGCCAATGGATGACTGGTGAAAAACTGTTTTTT
NA | TRBJ1-2 | TRBD1 | TRBV5-6 | CASSSTRQGRFYGYTF | TGTGCCAGCAGCTCAACTCGACAGGGGCGGTTCTATGGCTACACCTTC